The text below deals with one T cell receptor (beta chain). The clone's antigen remains unknown. No per-base quality is available; no much larger clone lies one base away. This specimen comes from a study of cytomegalovirus exposure and HLA in healthy donors (dated by TCRdb to 2015 to 2018). At the level of the whole study: An earlier analysis of roughly 630 of the donors reported more than 250 Gb of sequence data and 100 million to 140 million unique TCR beta sequences from about 180 million T cells. Of the 300 to 500 genotyped donors, 81% were placed in the genetic ancestry cluster associated with self-reported Caucasian donors. In a later analysis, previously published TCR beta repertoires from about 640 donors were re-analyzed and high-resolution HLA genotyping was added so that TCR occurrence patterns could be studied. About 300 gigabases of sequencing data and approximately 84 million unique TCR sequences were included in an early release covering roughly 700 HLA-typed donors. The T cell repertoires of 550 to 850 subjects were profiled by immunosequencing and related to cytomegalovirus serostatus. In the later analysis, no new phenotypic data were used to find candidate immune exposures; instead, reliance was placed on TCR beta sequences and their occurrence across donors. To predict cytomegalovirus infection status, the study brought together high-throughput TCR immunosequencing, statistical association of individual TCRs with disease status, and machine learning. All discovery cohort repertoires had been generated using a single sequencing platform. The number of donors typed differed by locus, with about 629-640 for A, B, C, DRB1 and DQB1, 522 for DQA1, under 610 for DPA1, and 472 for DPB1. A separate validation cohort of 100 to 150 different subjects was used in addition to the roughly 720-subject first cohort. A later genetic analysis used genome-wide SNP genotypes for 398 of the 666 donors, treating that subset as a discovery cohort. Roughly five DR-DQ haplotypes were handled as single units for association and clustering, since linkage in the cohort was strong. In an earlier analysis of roughly 600 of the donors, high-throughput TCR beta sequencing was used to judge whether each TCR beta V gene segment behaved as functional or pseudogenic. The study aimed to test whether cataloging public T cell receptors could reveal signatures of past pathogen exposure. Across around 400 genotyped donors of the cohort, an average of about 240,000 unique TCR beta nucleotide sequences per donor were sequenced, and approximately 19% of those sequences were non-productive. Class I and class II HLA loci were covered by the typing at four-digit resolution. Donor age, sex, ethnicity and CMV serostatus were compiled together with the repertoire data. Broader findings and caveats from the paper: Assigning TCR associations to individual alleles was difficult when HLA alleles, especially DR and DQ, strongly co-occurred. Compared with equally common non-associated chains, HLA-associated TCR beta chains in a later analysis were more clonally expanded and had lower generation probabilities. The sequencing pipeline was judged likely to have produced a cluster of highly shared sequence variants as a technical artifact. For the cohort, immune exposure information was limited to CMV serostatus. V-gene and J-gene trimming of TCR beta chains was associated with a missense DCLRE1C variant in a later genetic analysis, and the association was replicated in an independent cohort. A later analysis found that TCR association rates varied across HLA loci, with DRB1 alleles showing the most associated TCRs and HLA-C alleles the fewest. The authors suggested that the approach could potentially be extended to other disease states and immunological phenotypes. Linkage disequilibrium might explain the correlated functional status among segregating V segments, but an unknown experimental factor could not be excluded. In an earlier analysis of some 540 of the donors, most TCR beta V segments appeared in productive rearrangements about 90% or about 30% of the time, broadly matching IMGT annotations. In a later genetic analysis, fewer N-insertions in productive TCRs were reported among donors in an Asian-associated ancestry cluster than the approximately 670-donor mean. A further reported finding was that TCR beta sequences accurately predicted the HLA-A and HLA-B alleles for most subjects in the first cohort. Presence/absence analyses assumed roughly uniform sequencing depth across donors, an assumption that may not hold. Only TCR beta chains were sequenced in this cohort, and the absence of alpha or paired-chain data limited detectable features. A few of the identified cytomegalovirus-associated TCR beta chains were confirmed in vitro to be specific for cytomegalovirus antigens. The earlier analysis of approximately 590 of the donors excluded seventeen rarely observed V segments, including chromosome 9 orphons, because counts were too low. A total of 164 TCR beta chains were listed by the study as associated with cytomegalovirus. The 87-base-pair reads could not distinguish some IMGT-functional V segments, including TRBV6-2 and TRBV6-3, so those segments were excluded. According to a later analysis, parvovirus B19, influenza, CMV and Epstein-Barr virus appeared linked to several top co-occurrence clusters. Most TCR sequences were observed very rarely across donors, whereas some public TCRs were present in many individuals. Because HLA typing was unavailable for some donors at each locus, only the typed subset was used in association tests. The classifier was reported to diagnose cytomegalovirus status with high specificity and sensitivity in both the original cohort and the validation cohort. Specific HLA alleles were associated with roughly 17,000 TCR beta sequences at a false discovery rate of 0.05 in a later analysis. According to a later analysis, most CMV-associated TCR beta chains appeared to be HLA-restricted, and the HLA associations seemed to be driven largely by CMV exposure.

The cohort comprised more than 550 healthy bone marrow donors. At the time of sampling, every cohort member was nominally healthy, though immune exposures that went unrecorded were likely present. The donor tested CMV seronegative, placing the donor among the 350 to 400 seronegative members of the cohort. Each donor provided a peripheral blood sample, and peripheral blood mononuclear cells were used for TCR beta sequencing. Genomic DNA was extracted from the blood cell samples with the Qiagen DNeasy Blood Extraction Kit. The library came from the immunoSEQ multiplex PCR assay. The multiplex PCR relied on a mix of 60 forward primers for TCR Vbeta segments and 13 reverse primers for TCR Jbeta segments. The CDR3 region of rearranged TCR beta genes was amplified from genomic DNA with a multiplex PCR assay. The Illumina HiSeq System was used to sequence the amplified TCR beta libraries as 87-base-pair reads. Per the original workflow: A later analysis counted about 80 million unique TCR beta chains across the roughly 700 repertoires, and some 11 million of these chains were shared by at least two donors. Raw reads were error-corrected and collapsed into unique sequences with a nearest-neighbor algorithm that merged closely related sequences to remove PCR and sequencing errors. To assign V, D and J gene segments, CDR3 sequences were aligned to IMGT reference sequences. For a sequence to be retained, at least a six-nucleotide match to both a V gene segment and a J gene segment was required. Rearrangements were called productive when the CDR3 lacked stop codons and stayed in frame with V and J; all others were non-productive. Following IMGT convention, CDR3 was defined as the stretch from the second conserved V-encoded cysteine to the conserved J-encoded phenylalanine. The earlier analysis of some 540 of the donors excluded any sequence lacking an unambiguous match to a single V gene segment. An earlier analysis of fewer than 750 of the donors classified V segments as functional when productive rearrangements were above 56.7% and as segregating when the standard deviation between donors was above 5%. A statistical classification framework was developed to diagnose cytomegalovirus status using the catalog of TCR beta chain sequences. A later analysis assigned V and J genes by comparing TCR nucleotide sequences with IMGT/GENE-DB human TR gene sequences. A later analysis assigned CDR3 sequences and most-parsimonious VDJ recombination scenarios with the TCRdist pipeline. A later analysis defined each TCR beta chain by its CDR3 amino acid sequence plus V-gene family, and excluded reads lacking a unique V-gene family. In a later analysis, approximately 640 highly shared, low-generation-probability nucleotide sequences were removed to address suspected cross-contamination and a sequencing artifact. A later analysis calculated a clonal expansion index for each public chain from normalized within-repertoire ranks of inferred template counts. In a later analysis, generation probabilities were computed using a VDJ recombination model fitted to out-of-frame rearrangements, and the results were checked against IGoR. In a later analysis, TCR-TCR, TCR-HLA and TCR-CMV co-occurrence was scored with hypergeometric tests, and a repertoire-size bias correction was applied to TCR pairs. To estimate false discovery rates, a later analysis permuted the HLA or CMV assignments 20 times. In a later analysis, co-occurring TCRs were grouped using DBSCAN, with TCRdist sequence similarity added in when clustering inside HLA-allele-positive subsets. Repertoires with fewer than 30,000 or more than 120,000 public chains, plus five repertoires with anomalous nucleotide sharing, were excluded from co-occurrence clustering. TCRdb re-hosts the immuneACCESS table, in-frame sequences only. Its copies lack some clones; in the studies checked, an unresolved V gene accounts for under half of them, and the cause for the rest is not known. D and trimming come from the DNA, and the V and J calls and clone size come from that table. In all, the sample holds around 110,000 clones, and around 75% of those were seen once. The ten most abundant clones make up around 0.9% of the sample.

V and J are trimmed by 5 bases and 10 bases, and the gene matches miss 17 bases of the junction. The CDR3 covers 16 residues, taking in both the cysteine and the phenylalanine. This entry keeps only the CDR3 DNA: 48 bases, framed from base 1. Taken from the germline V gene (reference sequence), the CDR1 and CDR2 loops are LNHDA and SQIVND. The sequenced sample was PBMCs. The clonotype originates from a woman in her 30s in good health and CMV-seronegative. This sequence uses TRBV19 and TRBJ2-4; 7 of the junction bases match TRBD1. The DNA reads as follows: TGTGCCAGTAGTCCTACAGGGGTCGGGGTAATTGGAATTCAGTACTTC. Its translation reads: CASSPTGVGVIGIQYF.